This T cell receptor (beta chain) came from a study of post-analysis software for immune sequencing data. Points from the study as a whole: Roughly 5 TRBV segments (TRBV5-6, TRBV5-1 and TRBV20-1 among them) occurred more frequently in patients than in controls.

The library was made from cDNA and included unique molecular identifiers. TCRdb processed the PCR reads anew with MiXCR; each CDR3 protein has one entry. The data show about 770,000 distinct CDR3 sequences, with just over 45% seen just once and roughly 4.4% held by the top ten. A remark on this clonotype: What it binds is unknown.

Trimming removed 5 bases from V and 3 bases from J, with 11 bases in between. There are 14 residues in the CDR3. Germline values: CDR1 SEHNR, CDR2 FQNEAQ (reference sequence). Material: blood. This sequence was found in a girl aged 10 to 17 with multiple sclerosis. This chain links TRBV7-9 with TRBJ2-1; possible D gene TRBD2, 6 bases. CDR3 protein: CASSRRDFYNEQFF. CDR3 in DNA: TGTGCCAGCAGCCGGCGGGACTTCTACAATGAGCAGTTCTTC.